Below are 5 T cell receptor beta chains sequenced from a single sample in a study of T cell responses to AZD1222 COVID-19 vaccine. Sequencing was performed with immunoSEQ multiplex PCR; in TCRdb, only in-frame clones are kept and a portion is missing. The table has under 150,000 clones, 90% to 95% seen once. The material sequenced was peripheral blood, taken on day 0 of AZD1222 vaccination. The receptors come from an adult in good health.

CDR3 loop: CASSHSIQGANTEAFF. CDR3 nucleotides: TGTGCCAGCAGCCATTCAATACAGGGGGCGAACACTGAAGCTTTCTTT. The chain is built from TRBV9 and TRBJ1-1, with 9 bases that match TRBD1. Germline V CDR1 and CDR2: SGDLS, YYNGEE. The CDR3 loop spans 16 amino acids. With 4 bases clipped from V and 1 base from J, the junction kept 8 bases outside the gene matches.

The chain recombines TRBV3-1 (or the pseudogene TRBV3-2) with TRBJ1-1; perhaps TRBD1 as D (6 bases). The length of the CDR3 is 15 residues. Germline loops: CDR1 LGHDT, CDR2 YNNKEL (reference sequence). Trimming left V 2 bases short and J 5 bases short, with 15 bases between. CDR3 protein: CASSQQVLGHTEAFF. The DNA of the CDR3 is TGTGCCAGCAGCCAACAGGTATTGGGACATACTGAAGCTTTCTTT.

The chain joins TRBV7-2 to TRBJ1-5, with unresolved D. Trimming stripped 5 bases from V and 2 bases from J, with 16 bases between. The CDR3 contains 16 residues. Germline V lookup: CDR1 SGHTA, CDR2 FQGNSA. In DNA, the CDR3 is TGTGCCAGCAGCAGAGGCGGGGAGGTGGGCAATCAGCCCCAGCATTTT. This codes for CASSRGGEVGNQPQHF.

The chain has TRBV2 and TRBJ1-1, with D perhaps matching TRBD1 (6 bases). This CDR3 is 14 amino acids long. Germline-derived CDR1 and CDR2 are SNHLY and FYNNEI. The V gene lost 7 bases and the J gene lost 5 bases, with 17 bases spanning the gap. In DNA form, the CDR3 reads TGTGCCAGCACCGAAACAGGGCCTGCTACTGAAGCTTTCTTT. It codes for CASTETGPATEAFF.

The chain joins TRBV4-2 to TRBJ1-1, with D unclear. CDR3 length: 15 amino acids. The germline V and J ends were trimmed by 0 bases and 0 bases, with 8 bases remaining between them. Germline CDR1 LGHNA, CDR2 YNFKEQ. This chain's CDR3 is CASSQDPSLNTEAFF. The CDR3, as DNA: TGTGCCAGCAGCCAAGACCCGAGTCTGAACACTGAAGCTTTCTTT.